Each of the 19 T cell receptor beta chains below was sequenced from the same sample in a study of T cell changes during pregnancy in multiple sclerosis. TCRdb keeps only in-frame clones here, not all; method: immunoSEQ multiplex PCR. The sample contains about 87,000 clones, 85% to 95% of which appear only once. Here the sequenced sample was peripheral blood, taken in the third trimester of pregnancy. These receptors came from a female donor in good health, enrolled as a control in a pregnancy study.

The CDR3 DNA reads TGTGCCAGTAGTACCATACCCCGGGACACCGCCTACAATGAGCAGTTCTTC. Its translation is CASSTIPRDTAYNEQFF. The V and J genes are TRBV19 and TRBJ2-1, with TRBD1 as a possible D gene (6 bases). V was clipped by 4 bases and J by 2 bases, with 18 bases between them. The CDR3 consists of 17 residues. The V gene's germline CDR1 is LNHDA and CDR2 SQIVND (reference sequence). The variable domain in full, with the rest retrieved from reference TRBV19 and TRBJ2-1, is DGGITQSPKYLFRKEGQNVTLSCEQNLNHDAMYWYRQDPGQGLRLIYYSQIVNDFQKGDIAEGYSVSREKKESFPLTVTSAQKNPTAFYLCASSTIPRDTAYNEQFFGPGTRLTVL.

The chain is built from TRBV12-5 and TRBJ2-2; D is uncertain. Trimming stripped 1 base from V and 3 bases from J, with 6 bases between. Looked up from germline, CDR1 is LGHNT and CDR2 is FRNRAP. The CDR3 consists of 14 residues. CDR3 DNA: TGTGCTAGTGGTTTGGGGTCGGACACCGGGGAGCTGTTTTTT. Amino acid sequence: CASGLGSDTGELFF.

The V gene is TRBV19, the J gene TRBJ2-1, with D possibly TRBD2 on 5 matching bases. V was shortened by 5 bases and J by 8 bases, with 19 bases between the two germline ends. Germline CDR1 LNHDA, CDR2 SQIVND (reference sequence). This CDR3 is built from 15 residues. The CDR3 sequence: CASSAVRAFPHEQFF. CDR3 sequence (DNA): TGTGCCAGTAGTGCCGTGAGGGCCTTCCCCCATGAGCAGTTCTTC.

The chain links TRBV5-6 to TRBJ2-5; no firm D call. The tail of the sequence fits TRBJ2-7 better, so the J call may be wrong. The length of the CDR3 is 13 residues. CDR1 is SGHDT, CDR2 YYEEEE, per germline. CDR3 sequence reads: CASSLEVGYEQYF. For the CDR3, the DNA is TGTGCCAGCAGCTTGGAGGTCGGGTACGAGCAGTACTTC.

The chain couples TRBV19 to TRBJ1-5; no reliable D call. CDR3 size: 15 residues. Trimming left V 6 bases short and J 0 bases short, with 12 bases between. Germline lookup yields CDR1 LNHDA and CDR2 SQIVND (reference sequence). CDR3 residues: CASRTEVYSNQPQHF. The CDR3, as DNA: TGTGCCAGTAGAACGGAGGTCTATAGCAATCAGCCCCAGCATTTT.

The chain is built from TRBV7-2 and TRBJ2-7; D unresolved. V dropped 3 bases and J dropped 2 bases, with 8 bases sitting between them. The CDR3 contains 13 residues. CDR1 is SGHTA and CDR2 is FQGNSA in the germline V gene. CDR3 bases: TGTGCCAGCAGCTTCGGGTTTACCTACGAGCAGTACTTC. This encodes CASSFGFTYEQYF.

J is TRBJ1-4 and V is TRBV5-4; D is perhaps TRBD1 (5 bases). Germline lookup yields CDR1 SGHNT and CDR2 YYREEE (reference sequence). V lost 2 bases and J 5 bases, leaving 10 bases between the germline ends. CDR3 length: 14 residues. CDR3 sequence (DNA): TGTGCCAGCAGCTTAACAGGTCGGAATGAAAAACTGTTTTTT. This gives the protein CASSLTGRNEKLFF.

This clone was observed a single time. The rearrangement joins TRBV27 to TRBJ2-3, with 12 bases aligning to TRBD2. In germline, CDR1 is MNHEY, CDR2 SMNVEV (reference sequence). The CDR3 is 20 amino acids. J lost 1 base, V lost 1 base, and 12 bases had no gene match. The CDR3 sequence is CASSLYRITRLAGGTDTQYF. Here the CDR3 DNA reads TGTGCCAGCAGTTTATACCGAATTACACGACTAGCGGGGGGCACAGATACGCAGTATTTT.

This clone has a single count. V and J are TRBV4-1 and TRBJ2-2; perhaps TRBD1 as D (6 bases). Germline V CDR1 and CDR2: MGHRA, YSYEKL. The CDR3 consists of 15 residues. The V end was cut by 0 bases, the J end by 9 bases, with 14 bases between. The chain's CDR3 is CASSQDDRSSRELFF. CDR3 nucleotide sequence: TGCGCCAGCAGCCAAGATGACAGGTCTAGTCGGGAGCTGTTTTTT.

The V and J genes are TRBV19 and TRBJ1-1, with TRBD1 matching 7 bases. The V and J ends lost 6 bases and 6 bases, in that order; junction bases with no gene match: 10. Germline CDR1 is LNHDA and CDR2 is SQIVND (reference sequence). The CDR3 runs 14 residues. As DNA, the CDR3 is TGTGCCAGTAGGGCCCGGGACAGTTTCCCTGAAGCTTTCTTT. It encodes CASRARDSFPEAFF.

The chain uses TRBV13 and TRBJ1-4; D is unclear. V lost 6 bases, J lost 11 bases, and 10 bases lay in between. CDR1 and CDR2 from the germline V gene are PRHDT and FYEKMQ (reference sequence). The CDR3 consists of 11 residues. The DNA of the CDR3 is TGTGCCAGCAGTCAAGGCGGGAAACTGTTTTTT. Its translation: CASSQGGKLFF.

This clone was recorded once. J is TRBJ1-1 and V is TRBV10-3; TRBD1 is a possible D gene (5 bases). Trimming took off 3 bases at V and 5 bases at J, with 13 bases between the two ends. Per the germline V gene, CDR1 is ENHRY and CDR2 is SYGVKD. The CDR3 contains 14 residues. CDR3 loop: CAISDRGTKTEAFF. CDR3 in DNA: TGTGCCATCAGTGACCGGGGGACGAAAACTGAAGCTTTCTTT.

The V gene is TRBV28, the J gene TRBJ1-2; 8 bases map to TRBD1. This CDR3 contains 12 residues. In germline, CDR1 is MDHEN, CDR2 SYDVKM. V shed 5 bases and J 11 bases; nucleotides not matched to a gene: 7. Here the CDR3 reads CASSTRQGKYTF. CDR3 DNA: TGTGCCAGCAGTACCCGACAGGGGAAGTACACCTTC.

The chain is built from TRBV7-8 and TRBJ2-5, with 9 bases identical to TRBD2. The CDR3 sequence is 14 residues long. V shed 4 bases, J shed 4 bases, and the junction held 4 bases outside the gene matches. Germline V gives CDR1 SGHVS, CDR2 FQNEAQ. The CDR3 DNA is TGTGCCAGCAGCTCCGGAGCGGGAGGAGAGACCCAGTACTTC. Protein product: CASSSGAGGETQYF.

The V and J genes are TRBV28 and TRBJ1-5; a possible D gene is TRBD1 (6 bases). This CDR3 contains 16 residues. Germline CDR1 MDHEN, CDR2 SYDVKM. Trimming stripped 5 bases from V and 0 bases from J, with 14 bases between. The chain's CDR3 is CASSPGVGFSNQPQHF. CDR3 sequence (DNA): TGTGCCAGCAGTCCAGGGGTGGGTTTTAGCAATCAGCCCCAGCATTTT.

This clone was seen a few times. The chain links TRBV7-9 to TRBJ1-1; possible D gene TRBD1, 6 bases. The CDR3 spans 14 residues. CDR1 is SEHNR, CDR2 FQNEAQ, per germline (reference sequence). V gave up 3 bases and J gave up 2 bases, with 10 bases separating them. CDR3 region: CASSFQGSNTEAFF. DNA of the CDR3: TGTGCCAGCAGCTTCCAGGGGAGCAACACTGAAGCTTTCTTT.

Here the CDR3 DNA reads TGTGCCAGCAGTGAGTACTACGAGCAGTACTTC. Translating it yields CASSEYYEQYF. J is TRBJ2-7 and V is TRBV6-6; no firm D call. V was pared by 5 bases and J by 3 bases, with 5 bases between. Per germline, CDR1 MNHNY and CDR2 SVGAGI (reference sequence). This CDR3 contains 11 residues.

This chain uses TRBV7-9 with TRBJ2-7; 7 bases are a match to TRBD1. The CDR3 contains 13 residues. Unmatched junction bases numbered 7, after V lost 5 bases and J lost 6 bases. Germline V gene sequence: CDR1 SEHNR, CDR2 FQNEAQ (reference sequence). CDR3 sequence: CASSAWDSREQYF. Written as DNA, the CDR3 is TGTGCCAGCAGCGCTTGGGACAGCCGCGAGCAGTACTTC.

CDR3 in DNA: TGTGCCAGCAGCCTAGACACGCTGGGCCCCCGTCATGCTTTCTTT. Protein sequence: CASSLDTLGPRHAFF. The chain combines TRBV7-9 with TRBJ1-1, with D hard to call. Germline V gene sequence: CDR1 SEHNR, CDR2 FQNEAQ (reference sequence). There are 15 residues in the CDR3. V was clipped by 5 bases and J by 11 bases, with 24 bases between them.